A single sample gave rise to the 3 T cell receptor beta chains below, sequenced in a study of patients and donors after allogeneic stem cell transplantation. TCRdb analysed the RT-PCR reads with MiXCR anew, one entry per CDR3 protein. The sample yields about 960,000 distinct CDR3 sequences, approximately 19% seen once. Sequencing was performed on blood, either unsorted or a sorted T cell fraction (not recorded which). The source is a human donor who was either an allogeneic HSCT recipient or a stem cell or donor lymphocyte infusion donor (not recorded which). It is not recorded whose cells these are; they may come from a transplant donor.

The gene calls are TRBV2 and TRBJ2-4; 9 bases line up with TRBD1. Trimming took 0 bases from V and 2 from J; bases not matched to a gene: 2. This CDR3 region has 16 residues. The V gene's germline CDR1 is SNHLY and CDR2 FYNNEI. The CDR3 DNA sequence: TGTGCCAGCAGTGAAGCCGGGACAGGGTCCAAAAACATTCAGTACTTC. This encodes CASSEAGTGSKNIQYF.

This clonotype was seen a handful of times. The gene calls are TRBV20-1 and TRBJ1-1; 10 nucleotides agree with TRBD1. Germline V CDR1 and CDR2: DFQATT, SNEGSKA (reference sequence). The CDR3 has 14 residues. Unmatched junction bases numbered 8, after V lost 5 bases and J lost 5 bases. CDR3 region: CSAPDRGRGTEAFF. Written as DNA, the CDR3 is TGCAGTGCTCCCGACAGGGGGCGAGGAACTGAAGCTTTCTTT.

About this clonotype itself: The junction departs from germline at one end; a sequencing error may be responsible. The chain joins TRBV5-5 to TRBJ2-1; D is possibly TRBD1 (6 bases). Looked up from germline, CDR1 is SGHKS and CDR2 is YYEKEE (reference sequence). CDR3 length equals 17 residues. This CDR3 reads CTSSPRETGIEINEQFF. In DNA, the CDR3 is TGTACCAGCAGCCCGAGGGAGACAGGAATTGAAATTAATGAGCAGTTCTTC.